This TCR beta chain was retrieved from a study of beta chain features in type 1 diabetes. The sequenced template was cDNA made from the entire isolated RNA. TCRdb keeps only in-frame clones here, not all; method: immunoSEQ multiplex PCR. The repertoire includes 680,000 or so clones, about a sixth of them detected once, and roughly 0.098% sits in the top ten. A few counts support this clone. Antigen: not known. Study observations and caveats: In cDNA sequencing, cells with high TCR expression could be over-represented. The naive, central memory and Treg TCRB repertoires looked more alike in patients than they did in healthy donors. When Type 1 diabetes patients were examined, their TCRB CDR3s proved moderately but significantly shorter in all four CD4+ subsets.

The V end was cut by 8 bases, the J end by 2 bases, with 12 bases between. Per germline, CDR1 SQVTM and CDR2 ANQGSEA. This CDR3 is 13 amino acids long. This receptor was obtained from a man aged 18 to 35 in good health. The gene calls are TRBV29-1 and TRBJ2-2; the D gene is possibly TRBD1 (6 bases). Sequenced: naive CD4+ T cells from blood. The CDR3 DNA sequence: TGCAGCTGCGAAGGGGGTAACACCGGGGAGCTGTTTTTT. Its translation is CSCEGGNTGELFF.